This paragraph reports one T cell receptor beta chain. The data were obtained in a study of early T cells in non-severe SARS-CoV-2 infection. This CDR3 contains 18 residues. Germline CDR1 SGHAT, CDR2 FQNNGV. Trimming cost V 0 bases and J 1 base, with 19 bases left between them. The TCR library protocol was used to attach unique molecular identifiers. These identifiers were attached to individual cDNA molecules. TCRdb itself ran the 5' RACE reads through MiXCR, one entry per CDR3 protein. Here the sample spans roughly 60,000 distinct CDR3 sequences, around 14% being singletons. Input material: whole blood. This TCR came from an adult who was a healthcare worker with PCR-confirmed SARS-CoV-2 infection or an uninfected control (not recorded which). This rearrangement joins TRBV11-2 to TRBJ2-7; possible D gene TRBD1, 6 bases. This CDR3 is CASSLDARWQGLSYEQYF. The CDR3 region has the DNA TGTGCCAGCAGCTTAGATGCTCGGTGGCAGGGGTTATCCTACGAGCAGTACTTC.